This T cell receptor beta chain is drawn from a study of Graves' ophthalmopathy and Graves' hyperthyroidism. This clonotype was detected ten times or more. The antigen is not known. Uncontrolled infections, other autoimmune diseases, pregnancy or lactation barred patients from enrollment. Scientists amplified the TCR beta CDR3 regions from RNA transcripts. HTBI-primed first-round RT-PCR preceded second-round multiplex PCR. TCRdb ran MiXCR on the multiplex PCR reads and lists one entry per CDR3 protein. The table shows about 590,000 distinct CDR3 sequences, with roughly 39% occurring only once. Study findings and constraints: As the model predicted ophthalmopathy progression, it achieved a sensitivity of 70% to 71% and a specificity of around 72%. Discriminating ophthalmopathy from stable hyperthyroidism, a 13-signature model attained a sensitivity of about 88% and a specificity of 81.08%.

Sequenced sample: peripheral blood or thyroid tissue (not recorded which). The receptor was derived from an adult man with Graves' hyperthyroidism.

The CDR3 sequence: CASSLGPGTGRSEAFF. The CDR3, as DNA: TGTGCCAGCAGCTTGGGCCCTGGGACAGGGCGGAGTGAAGCTTTCTTT. The chain uses TRBV5-5 and TRBJ1-1; 9 bases agree with TRBD1. The CDR3 has 16 amino acids. The V and J ends lost 0 bases and 7 bases, in that order; junction bases with no gene match: 10. Germline-derived CDR1 and CDR2 are SGHKS and YYEKEE (reference sequence).